These 9 T cell receptor beta chains share one sample of origin, sequenced in a study of cytomegalovirus exposure and HLA in healthy donors. PCR was performed using 60 Vbeta and 13 Jbeta primers. The table came from immunoSEQ multiplex PCR; TCRdb's copy has only in-frame clones and leaves some out. The table has 200,000 to 300,000 clones, about 83% seen once. The sequencing input was PBMCs. These receptors came from a woman aged 35 to 49 in good health and CMV-seropositive.

The chain uses TRBV19 and TRBJ1-5; D may be TRBD1 (6 bases). The CDR3 contains 16 residues. Trimming left V 3 bases short and J 0 bases short, with 12 bases between. Germline CDR1 LNHDA, CDR2 SQIVND (reference sequence). As DNA, the CDR3 is TGTGCCAGTAGTATTGAAGGGGGAAATAGCAATCAGCCCCAGCATTTT. Amino acids: CASSIEGGNSNQPQHF.

This clone occurred once. The CDR3 DNA follows: TGTGCCAGCAGAGACGACAGGAGGAACACCGGGGAGCTGTTTTTT. This encodes CASRDDRRNTGELFF. The chain couples TRBV2 to TRBJ2-2, with D perhaps TRBD1 (6 bases). Looked up from germline, CDR1 is SNHLY and CDR2 is FYNNEI. The CDR3 covers 15 residues. Trimming removed 6 bases from V and 1 base from J, with 12 bases in between.

This clone was observed once. The chain has TRBV27 and TRBJ2-1, with D unresolved. Germline CDR1 MNHEY, CDR2 SMNVEV (reference sequence). The CDR3 sequence is 13 residues long. Trimming pared 4 bases from V and 8 bases from J, leaving 12 bases between. This CDR3 is CASSYGFRDEQFF. Here the CDR3 DNA reads TGTGCCAGCAGTTACGGATTTCGGGATGAGCAGTTCTTC.

This clone has a handful of counts. CDR3 bases: TGCGCCAGCAGCTCGGGACAGGTCACAGATACGCAGTATTTT. It translates to CASSSGQVTDTQYF. The chain carries TRBV5-1 and TRBJ2-3; 8 bases line up with TRBD1. V was clipped by 3 bases and J by 2 bases; unmatched bases: 2. The CDR3 totals 14 residues. Germline CDR1 reads SGHRS; CDR2 reads YFSETQ.

The rearrangement joins TRBV6-4 to TRBJ2-6; 8 bases line up with TRBD2. CDR1 MRHNA and CDR2 SNTAGT come from the germline V gene. The CDR3 covers 17 residues. V shed 3 bases, J shed 2 bases, and the junction held 6 bases outside the gene matches. The CDR3 here is CASSEQGLGTGANVLTF. The CDR3, as DNA: TGTGCCAGCAGTGAGCAGGGACTAGGAACTGGGGCCAACGTCCTGACTTTC.

The genes are TRBV6-6 and TRBJ2-1, with 11 nucleotides matching TRBD2. Germline-derived CDR1 and CDR2 are MNHNY and SVGAGI (reference sequence). The CDR3 consists of 15 residues. Germline trimming cut 2 bases from V and 8 bases from J; bases unmatched to any gene: 5. The CDR3 spells CASSYGSGRAYEQFF. The CDR3 nucleotides are TGTGCCAGCAGTTACGGTAGCGGGAGGGCCTATGAGCAGTTCTTC.

The chain couples TRBV19 to TRBJ1-1, with 10 bases fitting TRBD1. Germline assignment: CDR1 LNHDA and CDR2 SQIVND (reference sequence). The CDR3 runs to 15 residues. The V gene end was trimmed by 6 bases and the J gene end by 3 bases; junction bases not matched to a gene: 7. The CDR3 reads CASRSAGTGDTEAFF. DNA for the CDR3: TGTGCCAGTAGATCCGCCGGGACAGGGGACACTGAAGCTTTCTTT.

The chain uses TRBV5-6 and TRBJ2-7; a weak D match, TRBD2 (6 bases). Germline V gives CDR1 SGHDT, CDR2 YYEEEE. The V end lost 3 bases, the J end lost 3 bases, and 13 bases lay between the germline ends. CDR3 length: 14 residues. The CDR3 here is CASSWTTSVYEQYF. The CDR3, as DNA: TGTGCCAGCAGCTGGACTACTAGTGTCTACGAGCAGTACTTC.

The gene calls are TRBV27 and TRBJ1-2; 8 bases line up with TRBD1. V lost 9 bases, J lost 8 bases, and 11 bases stayed unmatched. This CDR3 has 13 residues. Germline values: CDR1 MNHEY, CDR2 SMNVEV (reference sequence). CDR3 sequence reads: CASSTGGRRGYTF. The CDR3 DNA reads TGTGCCAGTTCCACAGGGGGGAGAAGAGGCTACACCTTC.